The 14 T cell receptor beta chains in this list originate from one sample, sequenced in a study of cytomegalovirus exposure and HLA in healthy donors. PCR involved 60 Vbeta and 13 Jbeta primers. Here immunoSEQ multiplex PCR was the method, and the copy in TCRdb shows in-frame clones only, minus some. This sample carries 160,000 or so clones, about 80% of them seen once, and the ten largest clones take about 1.3%. Sequenced material: PBMCs. Every receptor here comes from a man younger than 45 in good health and CMV-seronegative.

The V gene is TRBV13, the J gene TRBJ2-1; D is uncertain. Trimming left V 7 bases short and J 0 bases short, with 10 bases between. Germline V gene data show CDR1 as PRHDT and CDR2 as FYEKMQ (reference sequence). This CDR3 has 14 residues. The CDR3 here is CASTQHDSYNEQFF. CDR3 DNA: TGTGCCAGCACCCAACACGACTCCTACAATGAGCAGTTCTTC.

The rearrangement links TRBV29-1 to TRBJ1-4, with TRBD1 matching over 8 bases. V lost 6 bases to trimming and J lost 4 bases; unmatched junction nucleotides: 7. This CDR3 has 14 residues. Per germline, CDR1 SQVTM and CDR2 ANQGSEA. CDR3 amino acids: CSVSFGTGNEKLFF. CDR3 nucleotides: TGCAGCGTGTCCTTTGGGACAGGTAATGAAAAACTGTTTTTT.

The chain employs TRBV11-2 and TRBJ2-1; tentatively, D is TRBD1 (5 bases). Per the germline V gene, CDR1 is SGHAT and CDR2 is FQNNGV. V dropped 1 base and J dropped 1 base, with 17 bases sitting between them. CDR3 size: 18 residues. The CDR3 bases are TGTGCCAGCAGCTTAGCGGACAACCCCTGGGGTTCCTACAATGAGCAGTTCTTC. Residues: CASSLADNPWGSYNEQFF.

The rearrangement joins TRBV30 to TRBJ1-2; no clear D. The ends were cut back, 0 bases at V and 1 base at J, with 6 bases in the middle. Germline assignment: CDR1 GTSNPN and CDR2 SVGIG (reference sequence). There are 13 residues in the CDR3. In DNA form, the CDR3 reads TGTGCCTGGAGTGTATCAGATAACTATGGCTACACCTTC. It is translated as CAWSVSDNYGYTF. The full variable domain, in which reference TRBV30 and TRBJ1-2 provide the parts outside the CDR3, is SQTIHQWPATLVQPVGSPLSLECTVEGTSNPNLYWYRQAAGRGLQLLFYSVGIGQISSEVPQNLSASRPQDRQFILSSKKLLLSDSGFYLCAWSVSDNYGYTFGSGTRLTVV.

This chain joins TRBV28 and TRBJ2-1, with 7 bases identical to TRBD1. This CDR3 comprises 14 residues. Germline values: CDR1 MDHEN, CDR2 SYDVKM. J gave up 7 bases and V 6 bases, and 9 bases lay outside the gene matches. The CDR3 sequence is CASSWDSPGNEQFF. CDR3 DNA sequence: TGTGCCAGCAGCTGGGACAGCCCAGGAAATGAGCAGTTCTTC.

The chain recombines TRBV10-1 with TRBJ2-1, with 10 bases identical to TRBD2. CDR1 is WNHNN and CDR2 is SYGVQD in the germline V gene (reference sequence). The trim removed 0 bases at V and 8 bases at J, leaving 7 bases unmatched. The CDR3 has 16 amino acids. The CDR3 loop is CASSESQAGGRDEQFF. CDR3 nucleotides: TGCGCCAGCAGTGAGTCGCAAGCGGGGGGGCGGGATGAGCAGTTCTTC.

CDR3 coding DNA: TGTGCCAGCAGCAACCGGAGGGTGGGGACAGGTCTTAACACCGGGGAGCTGTTTTTT. Translation gives CASSNRRVGTGLNTGELFF. The chain recombines TRBV7-8 with TRBJ2-2, with 8 bases lining up with TRBD1. The CDR3 is made up of 19 amino acids. Germline V gene sequence: CDR1 SGHVS, CDR2 FQNEAQ. V trimming: 5 bases; J trimming: 2 bases; junction bases outside the gene matches: 16.

The table lists this clone with a count of one. V is TRBV27 and J is TRBJ2-1, with 9 bases matching TRBD2. V shed 7 bases, J shed 4 bases, and the junction held 8 bases outside the gene matches. Germline V gene lookup returns CDR1 MNHEY and CDR2 SMNVEV (reference sequence). This CDR3 is built from 15 residues. The CDR3 spells CASIITAGGYNEQFF. The DNA for the CDR3 is TGTGCCAGCATTATTACTGCGGGAGGGTACAATGAGCAGTTCTTC.

The V and J genes are TRBV2 and TRBJ2-7; TRBD2 aligns across 8 bases. Unmatched junction bases numbered 8, after V lost 0 bases and J lost 7 bases. The germline gives CDR1 SNHLY, CDR2 FYNNEI. The CDR3 is made up of 15 amino acids. Here the CDR3 DNA reads TGTGCCAGCAGTGAAGCGCGGGTTAGCGGGGCTGAGCAGTACTTC. It is translated as CASSEARVSGAEQYF.

This clone showed up just a few times. J is TRBJ1-1 and V is TRBV4-3, with 8 bases lining up with TRBD1. The V segment lost 3 bases and the J segment 4 bases; nucleotides outside the gene matches: 4. Germline V gene lookup returns CDR1 LGHNA and CDR2 YSLEER. The CDR3 extends over 14 amino acids. CDR3 sequence reads: CASSQTGEGTEAFF. CDR3 in DNA: TGCGCCAGCAGCCAGACAGGGGAGGGCACTGAAGCTTTCTTT.

V gene TRBV25-1 combines with J gene TRBJ1-5, with D hard to call. V lost 3 bases to trimming and J lost 4 bases, with 10 bases between them. Germline-derived CDR1 and CDR2 are MGHDK and SYGVNS. The CDR3 is 14 residues long. The CDR3 coding sequence is TGTGCCAGCAGTGATTCGGGTGGGAATCAGCCCCAGCATTTT. Its translation is CASSDSGGNQPQHF.

This clone has only a few counts. The rearrangement links TRBV6-6 to TRBJ2-2; D not resolved. The germline gives CDR1 MNHNY, CDR2 SVGAGI (reference sequence). Trimming took 4 bases from V and 4 from J, leaving 10 bases between them. CDR3 size: 14 residues. This CDR3 reads CASSLRKLTGELFF. In nucleotides, the CDR3 is TGTGCCAGCAGTTTACGCAAACTCACCGGGGAGCTGTTTTTT.

The chain joins TRBV30 to TRBJ1-2; 10 bases are shared with TRBD1. CDR1 is GTSNPN and CDR2 is SVGIG in the germline V gene (reference sequence). Germline trimming cut 5 bases from V and 3 bases from J; bases unmatched to any gene: 0. This CDR3 has 12 residues. This CDR3 reads CAWGQGDYGYTF. The CDR3 coding sequence is TGTGCCTGGGGACAGGGGGACTATGGCTACACCTTC. The whole variable domain, filled in from reference TRBV30 and TRBJ1-2, reads SQTIHQWPATLVQPVGSPLSLECTVEGTSNPNLYWYRQAAGRGLQLLFYSVGIGQISSEVPQNLSASRPQDRQFILSSKKLLLSDSGFYLCAWGQGDYGYTFGSGTRLTVV.

The chain uses TRBV9 and TRBJ2-1; possible D gene TRBD1, 7 bases. V lost 4 bases and J 10 bases, leaving 21 bases between the germline ends. Germline values: CDR1 SGDLS, CDR2 YYNGEE. The CDR3 spans 15 residues. CDR3 bases: TGTGCCAGCAGCCCGGAGACAGGAGGGACAGCCGAGCAGTTCTTC. Protein: CASSPETGGTAEQFF.